The following is a T cell receptor beta chain sequence with its context. The source of the sample is a study of radiotherapy plus CTLA-4 blockade in lung cancer. Trimming cost V 3 bases and J 7 bases, with 10 bases left between them. Germline-derived CDR1 and CDR2 are LNHDA and SQIVND (reference sequence). CDR3 length equals 13 residues. Measured with immunoSEQ multiplex PCR; TCRdb has only the in-frame clones, and not every one. This sample has roughly 90,000 clones; about four fifths occur once, and the top ten carry 3.5% to 4.5%. The specimen comprised peripheral blood, sampled from a patient treated with radiotherapy plus ipilimumab. The source is a human donor with non-small cell lung cancer who had a partial response to radiotherapy plus ipilimumab. Some clones in this sample may be carry-over from other donors' samples. This rearrangement joins TRBV19 to TRBJ2-1; no firm D call. This CDR3 is CASSIQAQNEQFF. The CDR3 nucleotides read TGTGCCAGTAGTATTCAGGCTCAAAATGAGCAGTTCTTC.